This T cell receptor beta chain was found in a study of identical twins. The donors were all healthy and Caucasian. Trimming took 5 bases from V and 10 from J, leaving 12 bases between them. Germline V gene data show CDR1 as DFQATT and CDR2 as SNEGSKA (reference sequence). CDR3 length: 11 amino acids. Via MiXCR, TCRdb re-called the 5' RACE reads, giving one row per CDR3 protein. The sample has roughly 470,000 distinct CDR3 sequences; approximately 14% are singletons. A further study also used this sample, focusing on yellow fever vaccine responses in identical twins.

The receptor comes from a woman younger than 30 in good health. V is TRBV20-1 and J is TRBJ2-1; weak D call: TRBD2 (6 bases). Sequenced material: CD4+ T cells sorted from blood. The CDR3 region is CSAGGLTEQFF. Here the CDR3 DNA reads TGCAGTGCTGGGGGACTTACAGAGCAGTTCTTC.